This T cell receptor (beta chain) originates from a study of CXCR3-negative and CXCR3-positive naive CD8 T cells (dated by TCRdb to the late 2010s). Turning to the overall study: In total, 130 million to 150 million TRB reads were obtained, which works out to roughly 1.5 +/- 0.3 million reads per library. The TRBV-TRBJ cluster analysis covered naive subsets from 5 or 6 donors and memory cells from 3 donors. Diversity and physicochemical repertoire analyses were performed on about ten donors pooled from two independent experiments. Results the study describes overall, beyond this receptor: Surface CD5, linked to self-reactivity in mice, was comparable between naive subsets; TCR interaction strength was therefore also inferred from TRB CDR3 physicochemical properties. Because CXCR3 expression was partially decreased after cryopreservation, freshly isolated PBMCs were used for most assays. TRB CDR3s from CXCR3-positive naive cells showed higher hydrophobicity (lower Kidera factor 4), lower energy, and higher strength and volume indices than CXCR3-negative naive cells. Both naive subsets had comparably high repertoire diversity, while memory CD8+ T cells had much lower repertoire diversity. TRBV-TRBJ usage was similar between naive CXCR3-negative and CXCR3-positive cells from the same donor, while memory cells showed distinct patterns.

Including cysteine and phenylalanine, the CDR3 has 15 amino acids. The coding DNA is unavailable. Each CD8+ T cell subset was flow-sorted in triplicate, with about 320,000 cells per subset placed directly into RLT lysis buffer. To keep memory contaminants out, a stringent definition of naive CD8+ T cells was applied: CD45RO-CCR7+CD27+CD95-. Peripheral blood mononuclear cells were isolated from buffy coats using standard density gradient centrifugation. A FACSAria III was used to flow-sort naive CXCR3-negative and CXCR3-positive CD8+ T cells. Total RNA was extracted from sorted cells with an RNeasy Mini Kit. The sequencer was a NextSeq 550. The Human TCR Profiling Kit (MiLaboratory) was used to make UMI-labeled 5' RACE TRB cDNA libraries. cDNA synthesis used the entire amount of extracted RNA, and PCR amplification then used the entire amount of cDNA produced. The libraries were made side by side, with each library going through the same number of PCR cycles. Under the source paper's analysis protocol: With a minimum of two reads required per UMI, MIGEC and MiXCR pulled out about 50,000 +/- 10,000 unique UMI-labeled TRB cDNA molecules from each library. On average, each library contained roughly 40,000 +/- 10,000 functional in-frame TRB CDR3 nucleotide clonotypes without stop codons. After downsampling to 5000 UMI-labeled TRB molecules per sample, diversity metrics, including normalized Shannon-Wiener and Chao1, were computed in VDJtools. For the central five CDR3 residues, VDJtools calculated physicochemical properties weighted by clonotype size, namely interaction energy, strength, volume and Kidera factor 4. TCRdb reanalyzed the reads, keeping one entry per CDR3 protein sequence and omitting DNA. What appears here as the V and J calls and clone size reflects TCRdb's work, not the paper's. The sample table holds fewer than 9,500 distinct CDR3 sequences. The ten top clones hold more than 2% of the sample.

Notes on this clonotype: The antigen it binds to is not known.

The sequence was collected from a human donor in good health. Some clones in this sample may be carry-over from other donors' samples. The material sequenced was naive CXCR3- CD8+ T cells from blood. This sample's cell subset or site label indicates: CD45RO-CCR7+CD27+CD95- naive CD8+ T cells lacking CXCR3 (TNR3-). Recombination linked TRBV12-3 or TRBV12-4 to TRBJ2-3; lacking DNA, the TRBD2 call made by TCRdb goes unchecked. This receptor carries the CDR3 CASSPRDYPVDTQYF.